The next 9 T cell receptor beta chains were all read from a single sample in a study of T-cell memory formation after mild COVID-19. TCRdb re-called the 5' RACE reads with MiXCR, one entry per CDR3 protein. The table shows about 84,000 distinct CDR3 sequences, with approximately 15% occurring only once. The sequenced sample was PBMCs or a T cell subset sorted from them (not recorded which). The source of these receptors is an adult woman who had mild COVID-19 (a few samples of this study predate the infection). Cell type and time point are not known.

This clonotype came up a few times. V is TRBV7-6 and J is TRBJ2-1, with 10 bases matching TRBD2. Germline V gene data show CDR1 as SGHVS and CDR2 as FNYEAQ. With V trimmed by 5 bases and J by 2 bases, 3 bases remained unmatched. CDR3 length equals 15 residues. In DNA, the CDR3 is TGTGCCAGCAGCGCTAGCGGGAGTGCCTACAATGAGCAGTTCTTC. Its protein is CASSASGSAYNEQFF.

The chain links TRBV20-1 to TRBJ1-2; a possible D gene is TRBD1 (6 bases). The V and J ends lost 0 bases and 8 bases respectively, with 13 bases between them. Germline CDR1 is DFQATT and CDR2 is SNEGSKA (reference sequence). There are 13 residues in the CDR3. The CDR3 DNA reads as TGCAGTGCTAGAGATCTTTACAGGGAGGGCTACACCTTC. This codes for CSARDLYREGYTF.

This chain joins TRBV5-1 and TRBJ2-3; maybe TRBD2 (5 bases). Germline CDR1 reads SGHRS; CDR2 reads YFSETQ. The V end was cut by 1 base, the J end by 0 bases, with 12 bases between. CDR3 length equals 16 residues. The CDR3 coding sequence is TGCGCCAGCAGCTTGTCGGCTAGCAGGAGCACAGATACGCAGTATTTT. Protein product: CASSLSASRSTDTQYF. The full variable domain, completed using reference TRBV5-1 and TRBJ2-3, is KAGVTQTPRYLIKTRGQQVTLSCSPISGHRSVSWYQQTPGQGLQFLFEYFSETQRNKGNFPGRFSGRQFSNSRSEMNVSTLELGDSALYLCASSLSASRSTDTQYFGPGTRLTVL.

The V gene is TRBV7-6, the J gene TRBJ2-1; D is possibly TRBD2 (5 bases). CDR3 length equals 13 residues. V shed 1 base and J shed 8 bases, with 9 bases lying between them. Germline V gene lookup returns CDR1 SGHVS and CDR2 FNYEAQ. CDR3 coding DNA: TGTGCCAGCAGCTTAGACCCCGGGGATGAGCAGTTCTTC. This translates into CASSLDPGDEQFF.

The rearrangement uses TRBV7-9 and TRBJ2-6; D may correspond to TRBD1 or TRBD2 (5 bases each). The ends were cut back, 3 bases at V and 1 base at J, with 10 bases in the middle. The CDR3 is 16 amino acids. Per the germline V gene, CDR1 is SEHNR and CDR2 is FQNEAQ (reference sequence). The CDR3 here is CASSLGTASGANVLTF. CDR3 nucleotide sequence: TGTGCCAGCAGCTTGGGGACCGCATCTGGGGCCAACGTCCTGACTTTC. The full variable domain, with the rest looked up from reference TRBV7-9 and TRBJ2-6, is DTGVSQNPRHKITKRGQNVTFRCDPISEHNRLYWYRQTLGQGPEFLTYFQNEAQLEKSRLLSDRFSAERPKGSFSTLEIQRTEQGDSAMYLCASSLGTASGANVLTFGAGSRLTVL.

In its sample, this clonotype was seen a few times. The chain combines TRBV9 with TRBJ1-5; D not resolved. The CDR3 consists of 14 residues. The V end was cut by 1 base, the J end by 3 bases, with 8 bases between. The V gene's germline CDR1 is SGDLS and CDR2 YYNGEE. CDR3 coding DNA: TGTGCCAGCAGCGTATCCGACACCAATCAGCCCCAGCATTTT. Residues: CASSVSDTNQPQHF.

The chain has TRBV5-1 and TRBJ1-2; no clear D gene. The CDR3 contains 14 residues. Germline lookup yields CDR1 SGHRS and CDR2 YFSETQ. Trimming shortened V by 4 bases and J by 2 bases, and 12 bases separated the two germline ends. The CDR3 spells CASSVYDDNYGYTF. The CDR3 DNA is TGCGCCAGCAGCGTCTATGACGACAACTATGGCTACACCTTC.

V usage is TRBV11-2 and J usage is TRBJ1-1; no clear D gene. CDR3 size: 16 residues. V lost 6 bases, J lost 1 base, and 18 bases lay in between. The germline V gene encodes CDR1 SGHAT and CDR2 FQNNGV. The CDR3 sequence is CASSYLYEAGNTEAFF. Here the CDR3 DNA reads TGTGCCAGCAGTTATCTATACGAAGCAGGGAACACTGAAGCTTTCTTT.

The chain has TRBV5-8 and TRBJ2-7, with D possibly being TRBD1 (5 bases). The CDR3 is 14 residues long. Trimming shortened V by 1 base and J by 0 bases, and 8 bases separated the two germline ends. The germline V gene has CDR1 SGHTS and CDR2 YDEGEE. CDR3 sequence: CASSLSDNSYEQYF. The CDR3 DNA follows: TGTGCCAGCAGCTTGTCGGACAACTCCTACGAGCAGTACTTC.